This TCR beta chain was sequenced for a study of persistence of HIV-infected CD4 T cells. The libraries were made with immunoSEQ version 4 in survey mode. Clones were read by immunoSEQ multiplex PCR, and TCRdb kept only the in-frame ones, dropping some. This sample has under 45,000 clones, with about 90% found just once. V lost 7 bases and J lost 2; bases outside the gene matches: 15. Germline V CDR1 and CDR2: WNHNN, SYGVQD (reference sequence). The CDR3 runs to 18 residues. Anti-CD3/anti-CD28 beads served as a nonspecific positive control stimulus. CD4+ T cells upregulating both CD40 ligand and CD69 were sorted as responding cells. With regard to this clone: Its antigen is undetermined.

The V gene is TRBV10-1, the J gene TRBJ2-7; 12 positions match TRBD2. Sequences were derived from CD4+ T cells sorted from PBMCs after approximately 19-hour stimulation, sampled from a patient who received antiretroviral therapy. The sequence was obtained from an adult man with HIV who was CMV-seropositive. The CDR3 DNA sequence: TGCGCCAGCACTACGACTAGCGGGGGTTTAAGAACCACCTACGAGCAGTACTTC. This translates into CASTTTSGGLRTTYEQYF.